A selection of T cell receptor beta chains follows, all from one sample in a study of T cell changes during pregnancy in multiple sclerosis. This table comes from immunoSEQ multiplex PCR, and its TCRdb copy is limited to in-frame clones, with some not included. This table holds 50,000 to 65,000 clones, 90% found once. The material sequenced was peripheral blood, taken in the first trimester of pregnancy. Receptors were obtained from a female donor in good health, enrolled as a control in a pregnancy study. CDR3s include the opening cysteine and the closing phenylalanine or tryptophan. The D gene is left open where the match is weak. Clone size is shown for a subset of rows, as once, few, many or a class of expanded clone.

.	TRBV6-4	.	TRBJ2-1	CASSDSKSSANEQFF	TGTGCCAGCAGTGACTCAAAGTCTAGCGCCAATGAGCAGTTCTTC
.	TRBV5-8	.	TRBJ1-1	CASSLLGGSTEAFF	TGTGCCAGCAGCTTACTGGGGGGTAGCACTGAAGCTTTCTTT
TRBD2	TRBV10-3	.	TRBJ2-1	CAMSPAGEVNEQFF	TGTGCCATGTCCCCAGCGGGGGAGGTAAATGAGCAGTTCTTC
.	TRBV5-6	.	TRBJ1-5	CASSLAQGPQHF	TGTGCCAGCAGCTTGGCCCAGGGGCCCCAGCATTTT
.	TRBV7-9	.	TRBJ1-3	CASINSRLGNTIYF	TGTGCCAGCATAAATAGTAGACTGGGAAACACCATATATTTT
TRBD2	TRBV4-2	once	TRBJ2-1	CASSQAGLAGLRSSYNEQFF	TGTGCCAGCAGCCAAGCAGGACTAGCGGGACTTCGGAGCTCCTACAATGAGCAGTTCTTC
.	TRBV7-6	.	TRBJ2-7	CASSRGGQPYEQYF	TGTGCCAGCAGCCGGGGGGGACAGCCCTACGAGCAGTACTTC
.	TRBV27	.	TRBJ2-5	CASRNTVVGSWPRQETQYF	TGTGCCAGCAGAAATACGGTCGTCGGGAGCTGGCCCCGACAGGAGACCCAGTACTTC
.	TRBV2	.	TRBJ2-3	CASSERWTRGGDTQYF	TGTGCCAGCAGTGAGCGTTGGACTAGGGGGGGAGATACGCAGTATTTT
.	TRBV6-1	.	TRBJ1-2	CASSESIWAGNGYTF	TGTGCCAGCAGTGAATCTATATGGGCAGGGAATGGCTACACCTTC
.	TRBV7-9	.	TRBJ1-2	CASSFGGNGYTF	TGTGCCAGCAGCTTCGGAGGTAATGGCTACACCTTC
.	TRBV6-4	.	TRBJ1-6	CASRQQNNSPLHF	TGTGCCAGCAGGCAACAGAATAATTCACCCCTCCACTTT
TRBD1	TRBV19	.	TRBJ1-5	CASSTRQGQQPQHF	TGTGCCAGTAGTACCCGACAGGGTCAGCAGCCCCAGCATTTT
.	TRBV5-1	.	TRBJ2-7	CASSSVGRVDEQYF	TGCGCCAGCAGCTCGGTCGGCAGGGTGGACGAGCAGTACTTC
TRBD1	TRBV5-8	.	TRBJ1-6	CASSPTGTGRRSPLHF	TGTGCCAGCAGCCCGACCGGGACAGGGAGGCGGTCACCCCTCCACTTT
.	TRBV5-1	.	TRBJ2-3	CASSPSRSPANTQYF	TGCGCCAGCAGCCCCTCCCGGTCTCCCGCAAATACGCAGTATTTT
.	TRBV5-4	.	TRBJ1-2	CAISSGGIPYGYTF	TGTGCCATCTCTTCCGGGGGGATCCCCTATGGCTACACCTTC
TRBD2	TRBV28	.	TRBJ2-3	CASTSFGLAVTDTQYF	TGTGCCAGCACCTCGTTTGGGCTAGCGGTCACAGATACGCAGTATTTT
TRBD2	TRBV4-2	.	TRBJ2-5	CASSQDLLTSGRAWETQYF	TGTGCCAGCAGCCAAGACCTCCTGACTAGCGGGAGGGCCTGGGAGACCCAGTACTTC
.	TRBV7-8	.	TRBJ2-7	CASSFRDGSSYEQYF	TGTGCCAGCAGCTTCCGGGACGGGAGCTCCTACGAGCAGTACTTC
.	TRBV7-3	.	TRBJ2-3	CASSLSGGSGDTQYF	TGTGCCAGCAGCTTATCGGGGGGCTCGGGAGATACGCAGTATTTT
.	TRBV2	.	TRBJ2-5	CASSGERYQETQYF	TGTGCCAGCAGTGGAGAGCGGTATCAAGAGACCCAGTACTTC
.	TRBV9	.	TRBJ2-4	CASSVRDEGIQYF	TGTGCCAGCAGCGTACGCGATGAGGGCATTCAGTACTTC
TRBD1	TRBV15	.	TRBJ2-5	CATSSYRGPGETQYF	TGTGCCACCAGCAGTTACAGGGGGCCGGGAGAGACCCAGTACTTC
TRBD1	TRBV2	few	TRBJ1-1	CASSRGMNTEAFF	TGTGCCAGCAGCAGGGGGATGAACACTGAAGCTTTCTTT
TRBD1	TRBV5-1	.	TRBJ2-1	CASSFGQGWNEQFF	TGCGCCAGCAGCTTCGGACAGGGGTGGAATGAGCAGTTCTTC
.	TRBV5-1	.	TRBJ1-1	CASSPGRLVNTEAFF	TGCGCCAGCAGCCCAGGAAGGCTGGTGAACACTGAAGCTTTCTTT
.	TRBV28	few	TRBJ1-1	CASSYRRNTEAFF	TGTGCCAGCAGTTACAGACGAAACACTGAAGCTTTCTTT
.	TRBV5-1	.	TRBJ2-1	CASSLGPLGANYEQFF	TGCGCCAGCAGCTTGGGGCCACTGGGGGCAAATTATGAGCAGTTCTTC
.	TRBV7-2	.	TRBJ2-1	CASSSTGNEQFF	TGTGCCAGCAGCTCCACAGGGAATGAGCAGTTCTTC
TRBD1	TRBV19	.	TRBJ2-1	CASRPGQGSNEQFF	TGTGCCAGTAGACCGGGACAGGGTAGCAATGAGCAGTTCTTC
.	TRBV12-2	.	TRBJ1-1	CASRFHEAFF	TGTGCAAGTCGCTTCCATGAAGCTTTCTTT
.	TRBV25-1	.	TRBJ2-1	CASSEYGGPGNEQFF	TGTGCCAGCAGTGAATATGGGGGCCCAGGGAATGAGCAGTTCTTC
.	TRBV6-1	once	TRBJ1-2	CASSALRGGNGYTF	TGTGCCAGCAGTGCATTGAGGGGGGGTAACGGCTACACCTTC
.	TRBV4-1	.	TRBJ1-5	CASSQVLSNQPQHF	TGCGCCAGCAGCCAAGTACTGAGTAATCAGCCCCAGCATTTT
TRBD1	TRBV12-5	.	TRBJ2-4	CASGLGDRDKNIQYF	TGTGCTAGTGGTTTGGGAGACAGGGACAAAAACATTCAGTACTTC
.	TRBV21-1	.	TRBJ1-2	CASSAPRSRTGGILGYTF	TGTGCCAGCAGCGCGCCAAGGTCCAGGACAGGGGGTATCTTAGGCTACACCTTC
TRBD1	TRBV19	.	TRBJ2-6	CASSIHQGQGSSGANVLTF	TGTGCCAGTAGTATTCACCAGGGACAGGGATCGTCTGGGGCCAACGTCCTGACTTTC
.	TRBV5-1	.	TRBJ2-3	CASSLALAGTDTQYF	TGCGCCAGCAGCTTGGCGCTAGCAGGCACAGATACGCAGTATTTT
.	TRBV2	.	TRBJ1-2	CASSGQDLAGYTF	TGTGCCAGCAGTGGTCAGGATTTGGCTGGCTACACCTTC
TRBD1	TRBV30	.	TRBJ2-1	CAWMGGGQNYNEQFF	TGTGCCTGGATGGGTGGGGGACAGAATTACAATGAGCAGTTCTTC
.	TRBV6-1	.	TRBJ1-4	CASSEIQFPEKLFF	TGTGCCAGCAGTGAGATTCAGTTCCCTGAAAAACTGTTTTTT
.	TRBV30	.	TRBJ2-1	CAWSVTSSNEQFF	TGTGCCTGGAGTGTAACTAGTAGCAATGAGCAGTTCTTC
TRBD2	TRBV15	.	TRBJ2-3	CATSRDPAKRELDTQYF	TGTGCCACCAGCAGAGATCCCGCTAAGCGGGAGTTAGATACGCAGTATTTT
.	TRBV6-6	few	TRBJ2-1	CASSYEAISYNEQFF	TGTGCCAGCAGTTACGAGGCCATATCCTACAATGAGCAGTTCTTC
TRBD2	TRBV29-1	.	TRBJ2-1	CSVDSTSGYNEQFF	TGCAGCGTTGATAGTACTAGCGGATACAATGAGCAGTTCTTC
.	TRBV20-1	.	TRBJ1-2	CSAGRSGGYTF	TGCAGTGCCGGGAGGAGCGGGGGCTACACCTTC
.	TRBV7-6	.	TRBJ2-7	CASSSQRTVDYEQYF	TGTGCCAGCAGCTCCCAAAGGACAGTCGATTACGAGCAGTACTTC
.	TRBV11-2	.	TRBJ1-1	CASSLMAPNVNTEAFF	TGTGCCAGCAGCTTAATGGCACCAAACGTGAACACTGAAGCTTTCTTT
TRBD1	TRBV29-1	once	TRBJ2-7	CSVGQGTYEQYF	TGCAGCGTAGGACAGGGGACCTACGAGCAGTACTTC
.	TRBV23-1	.	TRBJ1-5	CASSQPSRTHKPQHF	TGCGCCAGCAGTCAGCCCTCCCGGACTCATAAGCCCCAGCATTTT
.	TRBV18	.	TRBJ1-3	CASSPLAIFSGNTIYF	TGTGCCAGCTCACCATTGGCCATATTCTCTGGAAACACCATATATTTT
TRBD2	TRBV4-1	many	TRBJ2-3	CASSQVDMGLAATDTQYF	TGCGCCAGCAGCCAAGTTGATATGGGACTAGCGGCCACAGATACGCAGTATTTT
TRBD2	TRBV9	.	TRBJ2-2	CASSPRTSGRQGNTGELFF	TGTGCCAGCAGCCCTCGGACTAGCGGGAGGCAAGGAAACACCGGGGAGCTGTTTTTT